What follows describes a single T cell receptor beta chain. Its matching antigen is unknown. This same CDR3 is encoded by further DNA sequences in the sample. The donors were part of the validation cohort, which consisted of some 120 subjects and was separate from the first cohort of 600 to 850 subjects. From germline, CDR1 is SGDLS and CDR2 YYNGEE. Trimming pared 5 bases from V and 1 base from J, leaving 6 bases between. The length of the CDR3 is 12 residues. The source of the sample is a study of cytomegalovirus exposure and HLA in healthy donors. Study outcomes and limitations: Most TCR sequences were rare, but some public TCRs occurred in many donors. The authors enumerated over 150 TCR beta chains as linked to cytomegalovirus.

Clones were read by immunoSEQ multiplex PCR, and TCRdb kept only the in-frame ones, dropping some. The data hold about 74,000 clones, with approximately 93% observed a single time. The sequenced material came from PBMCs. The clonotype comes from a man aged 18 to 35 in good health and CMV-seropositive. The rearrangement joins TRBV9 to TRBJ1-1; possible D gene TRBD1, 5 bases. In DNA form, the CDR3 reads TGTGCCAGCAGTGGGGCGAACACTGAAGCTTTCTTT. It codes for CASSGANTEAFF.